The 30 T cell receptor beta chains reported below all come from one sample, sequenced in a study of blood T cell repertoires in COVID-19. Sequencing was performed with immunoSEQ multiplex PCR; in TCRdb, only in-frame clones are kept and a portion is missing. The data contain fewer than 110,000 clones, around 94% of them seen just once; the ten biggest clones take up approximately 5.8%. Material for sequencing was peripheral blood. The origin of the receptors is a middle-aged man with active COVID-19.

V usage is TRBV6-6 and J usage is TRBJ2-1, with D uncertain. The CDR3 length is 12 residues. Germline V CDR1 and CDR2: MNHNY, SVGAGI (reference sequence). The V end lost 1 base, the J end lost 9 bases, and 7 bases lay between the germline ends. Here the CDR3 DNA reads TGTGCCAGCAGTTACTTGGTCGGTGAGCAGTTCTTC. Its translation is CASSYLVGEQFF.

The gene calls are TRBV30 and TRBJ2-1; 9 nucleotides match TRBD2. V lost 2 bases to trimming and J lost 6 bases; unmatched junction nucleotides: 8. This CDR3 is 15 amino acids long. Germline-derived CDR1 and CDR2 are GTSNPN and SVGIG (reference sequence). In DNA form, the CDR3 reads TGTGCCTGGAGTTCGCTAGCGGGACCGGGCAATGAGCAGTTCTTC. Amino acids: CAWSSLAGPGNEQFF.

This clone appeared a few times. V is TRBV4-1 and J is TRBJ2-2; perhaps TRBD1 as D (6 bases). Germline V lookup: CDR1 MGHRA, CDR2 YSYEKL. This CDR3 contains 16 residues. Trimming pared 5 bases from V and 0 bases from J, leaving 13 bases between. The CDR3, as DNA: TGCGCCAGCAGCTCATGGACAGACCCGAACACCGGGGAGCTGTTTTTT. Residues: CASSSWTDPNTGELFF.

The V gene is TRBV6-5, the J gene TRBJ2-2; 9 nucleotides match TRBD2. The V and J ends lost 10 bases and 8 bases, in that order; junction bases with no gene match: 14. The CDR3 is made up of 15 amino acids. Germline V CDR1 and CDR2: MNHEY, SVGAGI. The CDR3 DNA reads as TGTGCCACCATAAGCGGGAGGCGAACACCGGGGGAGCTGTTTTTT. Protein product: CATISGRRTPGELFF.

The CDR3 DNA sequence: TGTGCCAGCAGCTTAGGGCTAGCGGGATGGGGTGAGCAGTTCTTC. This gives the protein CASSLGLAGWGEQFF. The rearrangement uses TRBV7-2 and TRBJ2-1; 9 bases match TRBD2. The CDR3 covers 15 residues. CDR1 and CDR2 (germline): SGHTA, FQGNSA. With 1 base clipped from V and 9 bases from J, the junction kept 7 bases outside the gene matches.

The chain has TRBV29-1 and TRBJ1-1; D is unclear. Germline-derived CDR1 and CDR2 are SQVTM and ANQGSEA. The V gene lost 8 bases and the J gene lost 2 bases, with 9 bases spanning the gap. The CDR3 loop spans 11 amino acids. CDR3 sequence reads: CSLTVNTEAFF. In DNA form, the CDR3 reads TGCAGCCTCACAGTAAACACTGAAGCTTTCTTT.

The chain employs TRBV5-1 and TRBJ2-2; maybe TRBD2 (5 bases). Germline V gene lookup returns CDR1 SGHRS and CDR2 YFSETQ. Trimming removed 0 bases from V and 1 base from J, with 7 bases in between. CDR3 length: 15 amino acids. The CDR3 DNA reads TGCGCCAGCAGCTTGGCAACTAGGAACACCGGGGAGCTGTTTTTT. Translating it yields CASSLATRNTGELFF. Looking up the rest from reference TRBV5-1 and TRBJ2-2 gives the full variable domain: KAGVTQTPRYLIKTRGQQVTLSCSPISGHRSVSWYQQTPGQGLQFLFEYFSETQRNKGNFPGRFSGRQFSNSRSEMNVSTLELGDSALYLCASSLATRNTGELFFGEGSRLTVL.

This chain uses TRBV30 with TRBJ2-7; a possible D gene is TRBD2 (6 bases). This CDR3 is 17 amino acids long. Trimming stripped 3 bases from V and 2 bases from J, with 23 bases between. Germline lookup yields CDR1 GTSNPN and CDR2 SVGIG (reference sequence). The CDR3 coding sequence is TGTGCCTGGAGCCGAATGACTGTAGCGGAGCTCGCCTACGAGCAGTACTTC. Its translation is CAWSRMTVAELAYEQYF.

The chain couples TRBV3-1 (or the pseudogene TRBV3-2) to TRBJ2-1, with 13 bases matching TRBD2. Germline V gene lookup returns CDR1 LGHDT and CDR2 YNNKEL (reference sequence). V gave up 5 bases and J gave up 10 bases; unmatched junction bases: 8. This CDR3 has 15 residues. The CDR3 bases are TGTGCCAGCAGCAGGACTAGCGGGAGTATGGGGGAGCAGTTCTTC. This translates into CASSRTSGSMGEQFF.

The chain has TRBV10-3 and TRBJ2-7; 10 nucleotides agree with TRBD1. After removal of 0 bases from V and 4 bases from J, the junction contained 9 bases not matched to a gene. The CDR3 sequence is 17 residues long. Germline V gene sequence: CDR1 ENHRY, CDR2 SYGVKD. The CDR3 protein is CAISESVGDRGFYEQYF. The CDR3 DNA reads TGTGCCATCAGTGAGTCGGTCGGGGACAGGGGTTTTTACGAGCAGTACTTC.

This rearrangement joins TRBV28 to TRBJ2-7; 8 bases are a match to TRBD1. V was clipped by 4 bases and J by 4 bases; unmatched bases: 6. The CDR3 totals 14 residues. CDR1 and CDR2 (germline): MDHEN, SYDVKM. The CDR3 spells CASSSGRGQYEQYF. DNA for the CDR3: TGTGCCAGCAGTTCGGGCAGGGGGCAATACGAGCAGTACTTC.

Here the CDR3 reads CSASVGQGTDTQYF. For the CDR3, the DNA is TGCAGTGCTAGTGTAGGACAGGGAACAGATACGCAGTATTTT. The chain links TRBV20-1 to TRBJ2-3, with 8 positions matching TRBD1. V trimming: 3 bases; J trimming: 3 bases; junction bases outside the gene matches: 5. Looked up from germline, CDR1 is DFQATT and CDR2 is SNEGSKA (reference sequence). The CDR3 is 14 amino acids.

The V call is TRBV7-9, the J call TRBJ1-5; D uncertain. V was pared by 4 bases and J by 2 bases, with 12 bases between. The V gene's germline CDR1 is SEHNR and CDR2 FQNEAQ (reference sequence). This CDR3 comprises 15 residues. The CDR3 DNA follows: TGTGCCAGCAGCTCGGTATCTGCTGGCAATCAGCCCCAGCATTTT. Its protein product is CASSSVSAGNQPQHF.

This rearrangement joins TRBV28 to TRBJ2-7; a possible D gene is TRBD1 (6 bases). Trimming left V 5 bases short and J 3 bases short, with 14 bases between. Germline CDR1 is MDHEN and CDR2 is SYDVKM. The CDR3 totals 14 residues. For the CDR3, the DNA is TGTGCCAGCAGTACGCCCGGACAGTACTACGAGCAGTACTTC. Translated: CASSTPGQYYEQYF.

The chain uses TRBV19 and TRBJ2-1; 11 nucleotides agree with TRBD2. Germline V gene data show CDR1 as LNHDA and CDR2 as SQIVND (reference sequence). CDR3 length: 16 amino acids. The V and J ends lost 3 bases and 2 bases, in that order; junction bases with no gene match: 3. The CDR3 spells CASSIIAGGPYNEQFF. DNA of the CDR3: TGTGCCAGTAGTATTATAGCGGGAGGGCCCTACAATGAGCAGTTCTTC.

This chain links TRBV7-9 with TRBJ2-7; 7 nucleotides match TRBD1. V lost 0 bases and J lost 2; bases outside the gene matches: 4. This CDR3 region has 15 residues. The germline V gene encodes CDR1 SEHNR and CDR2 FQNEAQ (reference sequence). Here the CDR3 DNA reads TGTGCCAGCAGCTTAGCCGGGACAGTTACCTACGAGCAGTACTTC. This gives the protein CASSLAGTVTYEQYF.

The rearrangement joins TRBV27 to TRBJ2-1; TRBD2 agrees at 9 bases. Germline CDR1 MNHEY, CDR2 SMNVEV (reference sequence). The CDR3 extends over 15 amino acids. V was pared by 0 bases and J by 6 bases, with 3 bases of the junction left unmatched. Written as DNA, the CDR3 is TGTGCCAGCAGTTTATCGAGCGGGGGGTTCAATGAGCAGTTCTTC. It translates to CASSLSSGGFNEQFF.

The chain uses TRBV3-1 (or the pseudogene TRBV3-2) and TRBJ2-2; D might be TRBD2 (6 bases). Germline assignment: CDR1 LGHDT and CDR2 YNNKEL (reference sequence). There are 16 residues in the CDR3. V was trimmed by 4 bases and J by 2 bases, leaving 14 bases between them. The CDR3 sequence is CASSPPAAGNTGELFF. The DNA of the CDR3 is TGTGCCAGCAGCCCACCGGCGGCGGGAAACACCGGGGAGCTGTTTTTT.

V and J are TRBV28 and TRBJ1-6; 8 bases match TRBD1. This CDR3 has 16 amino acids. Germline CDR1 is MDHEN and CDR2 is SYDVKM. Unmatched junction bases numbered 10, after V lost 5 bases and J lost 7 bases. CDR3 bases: TGTGCCAGCAGTCCTTCGACAGGGGAGTGGAATTCACCCCTCCACTTT. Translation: CASSPSTGEWNSPLHF.

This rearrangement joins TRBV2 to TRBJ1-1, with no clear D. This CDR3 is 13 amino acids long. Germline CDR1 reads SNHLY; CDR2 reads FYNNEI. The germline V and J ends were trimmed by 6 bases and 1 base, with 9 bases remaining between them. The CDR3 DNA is TGTGCCAGCAGGGCCAACAGGAACACTGAAGCTTTCTTT. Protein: CASRANRNTEAFF. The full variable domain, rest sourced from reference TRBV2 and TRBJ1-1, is EPEVTQTPSHQVTQMGQEVILRCVPISNHLYFYWYRQILGQKVEFLVSFYNNEISEKSEIFDDQFSVERPDGSNFTLKIRSTKLEDSAMYFCASRANRNTEAFFGQGTRLTVV.

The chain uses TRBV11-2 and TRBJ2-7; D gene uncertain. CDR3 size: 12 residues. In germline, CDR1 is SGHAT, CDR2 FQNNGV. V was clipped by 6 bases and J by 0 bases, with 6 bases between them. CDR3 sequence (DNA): TGTGCCAGCAGGAGTAGCTCCTACGAGCAGTACTTC. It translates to CASRSSSYEQYF.

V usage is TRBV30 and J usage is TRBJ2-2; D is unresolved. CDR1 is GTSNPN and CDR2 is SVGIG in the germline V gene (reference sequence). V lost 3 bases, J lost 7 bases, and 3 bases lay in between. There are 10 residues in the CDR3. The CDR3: CAWSVGELFF. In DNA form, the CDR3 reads TGTGCCTGGAGCGTCGGGGAGCTGTTTTTT.

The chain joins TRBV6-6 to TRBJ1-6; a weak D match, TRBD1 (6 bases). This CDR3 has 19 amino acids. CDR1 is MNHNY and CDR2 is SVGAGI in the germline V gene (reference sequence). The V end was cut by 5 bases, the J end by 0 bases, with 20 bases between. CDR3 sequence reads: CASSPPLGTSSSYNSPLHF. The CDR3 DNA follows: TGTGCCAGCAGTCCCCCCCTGGGGACATCTAGCTCCTATAATTCACCCCTCCACTTT.

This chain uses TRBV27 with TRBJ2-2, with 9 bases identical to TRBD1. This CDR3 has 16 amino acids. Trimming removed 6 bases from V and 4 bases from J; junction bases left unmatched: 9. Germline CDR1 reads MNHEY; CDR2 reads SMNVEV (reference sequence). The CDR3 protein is CASRVGTGLFTGELFF. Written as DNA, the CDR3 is TGTGCCAGCAGGGTCGGGACAGGGCTTTTCACCGGGGAGCTGTTTTTT.

CDR3 protein: CAISPYSGGSYEQYF. CDR3 nucleotides: TGTGCCATCAGTCCTTATTCCGGGGGATCCTACGAGCAGTACTTC. The chain combines TRBV10-3 with TRBJ2-7, with D perhaps matching TRBD2 (6 bases). Trimming removed 5 bases at V and 1 base at J, with 15 bases between. CDR3 length: 15 residues. Germline V gene data show CDR1 as ENHRY and CDR2 as SYGVKD.

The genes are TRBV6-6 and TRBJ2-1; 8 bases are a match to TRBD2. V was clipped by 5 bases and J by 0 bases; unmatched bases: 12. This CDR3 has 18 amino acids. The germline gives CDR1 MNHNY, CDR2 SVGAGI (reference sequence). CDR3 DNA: TGTGCCAGCAGTCCGGGGCTAGCGGGCGCGAGCTCCTACAATGAGCAGTTCTTC. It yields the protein CASSPGLAGASSYNEQFF.

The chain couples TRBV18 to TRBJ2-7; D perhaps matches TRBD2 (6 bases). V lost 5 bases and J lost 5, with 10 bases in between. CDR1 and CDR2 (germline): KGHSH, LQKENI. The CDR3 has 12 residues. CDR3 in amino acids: CASSSTGDEQYF. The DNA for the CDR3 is TGTGCCAGCTCATCAACGGGGGACGAGCAGTACTTC.

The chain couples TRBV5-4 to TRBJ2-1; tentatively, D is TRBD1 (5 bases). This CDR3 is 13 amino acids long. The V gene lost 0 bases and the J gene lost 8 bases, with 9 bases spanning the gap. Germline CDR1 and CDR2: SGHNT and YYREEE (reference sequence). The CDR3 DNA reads TGTGCCAGCAGCTTGGCAGGGCGCGATGAGCAGTTCTTC. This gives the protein CASSLAGRDEQFF.

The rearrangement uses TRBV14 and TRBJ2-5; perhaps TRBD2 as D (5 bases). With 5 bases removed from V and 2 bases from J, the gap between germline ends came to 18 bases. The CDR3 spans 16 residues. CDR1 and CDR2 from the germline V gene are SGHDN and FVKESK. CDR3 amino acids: CASSKSRGPGQETQYF. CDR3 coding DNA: TGTGCCAGCAGCAAGTCACGCGGGCCTGGGCAAGAGACCCAGTACTTC. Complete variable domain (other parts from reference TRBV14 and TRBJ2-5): EAGVTQFPSHSVIEKGQTVTLRCDPISGHDNLYWYRRVMGKEIKFLLHFVKESKQDESGMPNNRFLAERTGGTYSTLKVQPAELEDSGVYFCASSKSRGPGQETQYFGPGTRLLVL.

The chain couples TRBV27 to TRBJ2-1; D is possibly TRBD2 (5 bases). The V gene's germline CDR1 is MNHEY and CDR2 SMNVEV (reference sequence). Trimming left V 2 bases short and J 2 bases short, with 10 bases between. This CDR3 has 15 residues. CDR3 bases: TGTGCCAGCAGTTTAAAGCGGAGCCCCTACAATGAGCAGTTCTTC. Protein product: CASSLKRSPYNEQFF.